These 6 T cell receptor beta chains originate from one sample sequenced in a study of T cell responses to AZD1222 COVID-19 vaccine. Produced via immunoSEQ multiplex PCR; TCRdb's table is partial and in-frame only. Among about 100,000 clones listed, roughly 85% were seen once. The sequenced sample was peripheral blood, obtained 28 days after the second AZD1222 dose. The receptors were sampled from an adult who received the AZD1222 COVID-19 vaccine.

This CDR3 is CASAVRERTEAFF. The CDR3 DNA reads as TGTGCCAGCGCGGTGAGGGAGCGCACTGAAGCTTTCTTT. The V call is TRBV7-8, the J call TRBJ1-1; unclear D gene. The CDR3 runs 13 residues. Trimming took off 8 bases at V and 4 bases at J, with 14 bases between the two ends. Germline loops: CDR1 SGHVS, CDR2 FQNEAQ.

The rearrangement links TRBV4-3 to TRBJ1-5, with 7 bases matching TRBD1. The J segment lost 2 bases and the V segment lost 0 bases, leaving 7 bases of the junction unmatched. The germline CDR1 and CDR2 sequences are LGHNA and YSLEER. The CDR3 consists of 17 residues. CDR3 protein: CASSQDHRGWGNQPQHF. CDR3 nucleotides: TGCGCCAGCAGCCAAGATCACAGGGGTTGGGGCAATCAGCCCCAGCATTTT.

This chain joins TRBV2 and TRBJ1-2, with D uncertain. The germline gives CDR1 SNHLY, CDR2 FYNNEI. The CDR3 is made up of 12 amino acids. V shed 6 bases and J shed 4 bases, with 9 bases lying between them. CDR3 sequence (DNA): TGTGCCAGCAGACCCCTAGCCTATGGCTACACCTTC. It specifies CASRPLAYGYTF. The variable domain in full, with the rest retrieved from reference TRBV2 and TRBJ1-2, is EPEVTQTPSHQVTQMGQEVILRCVPISNHLYFYWYRQILGQKVEFLVSFYNNEISEKSEIFDDQFSVERPDGSNFTLKIRSTKLEDSAMYFCASRPLAYGYTFGSGTRLTVV.

V is TRBV7-8 and J is TRBJ1-2; D unresolved. Trimming removed 1 base at V and 5 bases at J, with 14 bases between. The CDR3 is 15 amino acids. CDR1 and CDR2 from the germline V gene are SGHVS and FQNEAQ. The CDR3 here is CASSLVAGGGYGYTF. In DNA, the CDR3 is TGTGCCAGCAGCTTAGTAGCGGGAGGAGGTTATGGCTACACCTTC.

The rearrangement uses TRBV19 and TRBJ2-7; 8 nucleotides match TRBD2. Germline assignment: CDR1 LNHDA and CDR2 SQIVND (reference sequence). This CDR3 region has 16 residues. V shed 1 base and J 5 bases; nucleotides not matched to a gene: 10. For the CDR3, the DNA is TGTGCCAGTAGTATAGTCCCTGGGACTAGGAGACACGAGCAGTACTTC. This sequence encodes CASSIVPGTRRHEQYF.

This sequence joins TRBV18 and TRBJ2-5; the match to TRBD1 covers 8 bases. Germline V gene sequence: CDR1 KGHSH, CDR2 LQKENI. The CDR3 contains 13 residues. The ends lost 8 bases at V and 5 bases at J; junction bases unmatched: 7. The CDR3 sequence is CASTDRVRETQYF. DNA for the CDR3: TGTGCCAGCACGGACAGGGTGAGGGAGACCCAGTACTTC.